Following are 14 T cell receptor beta chains from one sample sequenced in a study of technical replicates of blood from a few donors. Using immunoSEQ multiplex PCR, the repertoire was profiled, and TCRdb retains in-frame clones only, with some absent. The sample contains 65,000 to 85,000 clones, just over 90% of which appear only once. The sequenced sample consisted of T cells isolated from PBMCs. The source of these receptors is a human donor in good health.

This chain uses TRBV30 with TRBJ2-1, with 8 bases aligning to TRBD2. CDR3 length: 16 amino acids. Germline CDR1 reads GTSNPN; CDR2 reads SVGIG (reference sequence). V trimming: 0 bases; J trimming: 7 bases; junction bases outside the gene matches: 11. CDR3 region: CAWSVRGTGGWNEQFF. The CDR3 region has the DNA TGTGCCTGGAGTGTACGAGGAACGGGGGGGTGGAATGAGCAGTTCTTC.

The chain couples TRBV7-9 to TRBJ1-2; 11 positions match TRBD1. CDR3 length equals 17 residues. Germline CDR1 reads SEHNR; CDR2 reads FQNEAQ (reference sequence). The ends lost 4 bases at V and 4 bases at J; junction bases unmatched: 11. CDR3 nucleotide sequence: TGTGCCAGCAGCTCTACGGAGGGACAGGGGGTATTCTATGGCTACACCTTC. Translating it yields CASSSTEGQGVFYGYTF.

The V gene is TRBV6-1, the J gene TRBJ1-5; TRBD1 aligns across 8 bases. Germline-derived CDR1 and CDR2 are MNHNS and SASEGT. With 7 bases clipped from V and 9 bases from J, the junction kept 8 bases outside the gene matches. This CDR3 is 13 amino acids long. The CDR3 bases are TGTGCCAGCACGAAACAGGGGGATTGGCCCCAGCATTTT. Translation gives CASTKQGDWPQHF.

V gene TRBV7-6 combines with J gene TRBJ2-7, with 8 nucleotides matching TRBD2. J gave up 4 bases and V 1 base, and 12 bases lay outside the gene matches. Germline CDR1 reads SGHVS; CDR2 reads FNYEAQ. This CDR3 has 17 residues. The CDR3 DNA reads TGTGCCAGCAGCTTAGATCCCCGGGTAGCGGGAAATTACGAGCAGTACTTC. As protein: CASSLDPRVAGNYEQYF.

This chain's CDR3 is CASSLKGDLAEAFF. In nucleotides, the CDR3 is TGTGCCAGCAGCTTGAAAGGGGATCTCGCTGAAGCTTTCTTT. V usage is TRBV5-6 and J usage is TRBJ1-1; D may be TRBD1 (5 bases). V shed 1 base and J shed 6 bases, with 13 bases lying between them. The germline gives CDR1 SGHDT, CDR2 YYEEEE. The CDR3 is made up of 14 amino acids.

The chain combines TRBV7-9 with TRBJ2-5; the D gene is possibly TRBD2 (6 bases). The germline V and J ends were trimmed by 11 bases and 2 bases, with 9 bases remaining between them. Per germline, CDR1 SEHNR and CDR2 FQNEAQ (reference sequence). This CDR3 comprises 11 residues. This CDR3 is CAPGDQETQYF. The CDR3 DNA reads TGTGCCCCGGGAGATCAAGAGACCCAGTACTTC.

The gene calls are TRBV19 and TRBJ2-7, with D possibly matching TRBD1 (5 bases). V was cut by 5 bases and J by 0 bases, with 11 bases left in between. The CDR3 totals 14 residues. Germline assignment: CDR1 LNHDA and CDR2 SQIVND (reference sequence). CDR3: CASSPRVSSYEQYF. As DNA, the CDR3 is TGTGCCAGTAGTCCCAGGGTTAGCTCCTACGAGCAGTACTTC.

V gene TRBV4-1 combines with J gene TRBJ2-7, with TRBD1 as a possible D gene (6 bases). Germline CDR1 reads MGHRA; CDR2 reads YSYEKL. The V and J ends lost 3 bases and 4 bases respectively, with 10 bases between them. This CDR3 region has 13 residues. CDR3 sequence reads: CASSHGDKYEQYF. The CDR3 bases are TGCGCCAGCAGCCACGGGGACAAATACGAGCAGTACTTC.

The chain recombines TRBV6-5 with TRBJ2-3; 8 bases are a match to TRBD2. V was pared by 1 base and J by 1 base, with 1 base of the junction left unmatched. The length of the CDR3 is 15 residues. Germline lookup yields CDR1 MNHEY and CDR2 SVGAGI. The CDR3 here is CASSYWRGGTDTQYF. In DNA, the CDR3 is TGTGCCAGCAGTTACTGGCGGGGGGGCACAGATACGCAGTATTTT.

Comment on this clone: Other DNA variants within this sample encode the same CDR3. The chain combines TRBV5-6 with TRBJ2-7; no clear D gene. Germline V gene lookup returns CDR1 SGHDT and CDR2 YYEEEE. This CDR3 region has 13 residues. V lost 4 bases and J 0 bases, leaving 8 bases between the germline ends. The CDR3 spells CASSPTGSYEQYF. In nucleotides, the CDR3 is TGTGCCAGCAGCCCGACGGGCTCCTACGAGCAGTACTTC.

This sequence joins TRBV7-6 and TRBJ2-5; 7 nucleotides match TRBD1. Per germline, CDR1 SGHVS and CDR2 FNYEAQ. The CDR3 covers 16 residues. Unmatched junction bases numbered 8, after V lost 4 bases and J lost 0 bases. CDR3 sequence: CASSYRGPSYQETQYF. As DNA, the CDR3 is TGTGCCAGCAGCTACAGGGGTCCCTCGTACCAAGAGACCCAGTACTTC.

V and J are TRBV5-6 and TRBJ2-7; the D gene is possibly TRBD2 (5 bases). This CDR3 has 14 residues. Trimming removed 3 bases from V and 3 bases from J, with 13 bases in between. Germline V gives CDR1 SGHDT, CDR2 YYEEEE. This CDR3 is CASSSRGGNYEQYF. The CDR3 DNA follows: TGTGCCAGCAGCTCACGTGGAGGAAACTACGAGCAGTACTTC. The full variable domain, completed using reference TRBV5-6 and TRBJ2-7, is DAGVTQSPTHLIKTRGQQVTLRCSPKSGHDTVSWYQQALGQGPQFIFQYYEEEERQRGNFPDRFSGHQFPNYSSELNVNALLLGDSALYLCASSSRGGNYEQYFGPGTRLTVT.

This rearrangement joins TRBV6-1 to TRBJ1-1, with TRBD1 matching over 9 bases. The CDR3 is 18 amino acids. Germline V gives CDR1 MNHNS, CDR2 SASEGT. Trimming took 4 bases from V and 0 from J; bases not matched to a gene: 12. As DNA, the CDR3 is TGTGCCAGCAGTGGGGACAGGGTCAAGGCGCCGTTGAACACTGAAGCTTTCTTT. Amino acids: CASSGDRVKAPLNTEAFF.

This clone has a handful of counts. The chain links TRBV7-9 to TRBJ1-6; no reliable D call. V was trimmed by 5 bases and J by 7 bases, leaving 9 bases between them. CDR3 length equals 13 residues. The germline V gene has CDR1 SEHNR and CDR2 FQNEAQ (reference sequence). The CDR3 sequence is CASSPEGNSPLHF. CDR3 bases: TGTGCCAGCAGCCCAGAGGGCAATTCACCCCTCCACTTT. The variable domain in full, completed from reference TRBV7-9 and TRBJ1-6, reads DTGVSQNPRHKITKRGQNVTFRCDPISEHNRLYWYRQTLGQGPEFLTYFQNEAQLEKSRLLSDRFSAERPKGSFSTLEIQRTEQGDSAMYLCASSPEGNSPLHFGNGTRLTVT.